What follows describes a single TCR beta chain. The data belong to a study of blood T cell repertoires in COVID-19. Methods used by the authors: Amplifying reference gene primers gave estimates of nucleated cell counts. TCRdb's table, derived via immunoSEQ multiplex PCR, lists solely in-frame clones and lacks some. V and J calls plus clone size are reproduced from that table; the DNA served to infer D and trimming. Of about 110,000 clones in the sample, roughly 84% are singletons; the top ten hold 6% to 7%. Per germline, CDR1 SGHRS and CDR2 YFSETQ. This CDR3 spans 14 amino acids. The V gene end was trimmed by 0 bases and the J gene end by 8 bases; junction bases not matched to a gene: 6.

The clonotype was recovered from a woman between 50 and 59 years old with acute or convalescent COVID-19. This rearrangement joins TRBV5-1 to TRBJ1-2; 8 bases agree with TRBD1. The sequencing sample was made of peripheral blood. Written as DNA, the CDR3 is TGCGCCAGCAGCTTGGGGACTGGACAGGGAGGCTACACCTTC. The encoded protein is CASSLGTGQGGYTF.